This TCR beta chain was sequenced for a study of a mutant IDH1 vaccine in newly diagnosed glioma. In the study overall: Pretreatment consisted of radiotherapy, temozolomide, or both, with most receiving both. Overall study results and limits: Pseudoprogression seemed unrelated to changes in top peripheral T cell clonotypes.

Germline V CDR1 and CDR2: SEHNR, FQNEAQ (reference sequence). This CDR3 is built from 14 residues. Losses at the gene ends were 6 bases for V and 8 bases for J; bases not matched to a gene: 6. The table came from immunoSEQ multiplex PCR; TCRdb's copy has only in-frame clones and leaves some out. The data contain over 45,000 clones, roughly four fifths of them singletons. Notes on this clone: Its antigen is not known.

Regarding time point: week 5, during vaccination. Doses of 300 ug of mutant IDH1 20-mer peptide were given with topical imiquimod. The source was PBMCs, collected from a glioma patient whose treatment included an IDH1 peptide vaccine. This chain connects TRBV7-9 to TRBJ1-4; TRBD1 aligns across 10 bases. This TCR derives from a man aged 30 to 39 with glioma. The chain's CDR3 is CASSPGTGEEKLFF. The CDR3 DNA reads as TGTGCCAGCAGTCCCGGGACAGGGGAAGAAAAACTGTTTTTT.